This T cell receptor (beta chain) derives from a study of human thymus T cells. General study findings and limits: Related research described thymic repertoires that were highly overlapping among unrelated individuals.

Comments on this clone: Its antigen is not identified.

Resections from corrective heart surgery provided thymus tissue. Using immunoSEQ multiplex PCR, the repertoire was profiled, and TCRdb retains in-frame clones only, with some absent. The data contain tens of thousands of clones, roughly 95% of them singletons. Trimming cost V 2 bases and J 7 bases; bases outside gene matches: 2. From germline, CDR1 is SGHVS and CDR2 FNYEAQ. This CDR3 has 14 amino acids. The sequence came from a girl under three years old with a congenital heart defect but otherwise immunologically healthy. The rearrangement links TRBV7-6 to TRBJ2-1; 10 bases are shared with TRBD2. The sample comprised thymus tissue. Here the CDR3 DNA reads TGTGCCAGCAGCTTAACGGGACTAGCGAATGAGCAGTTCTTC. It is translated as CASSLTGLANEQFF.